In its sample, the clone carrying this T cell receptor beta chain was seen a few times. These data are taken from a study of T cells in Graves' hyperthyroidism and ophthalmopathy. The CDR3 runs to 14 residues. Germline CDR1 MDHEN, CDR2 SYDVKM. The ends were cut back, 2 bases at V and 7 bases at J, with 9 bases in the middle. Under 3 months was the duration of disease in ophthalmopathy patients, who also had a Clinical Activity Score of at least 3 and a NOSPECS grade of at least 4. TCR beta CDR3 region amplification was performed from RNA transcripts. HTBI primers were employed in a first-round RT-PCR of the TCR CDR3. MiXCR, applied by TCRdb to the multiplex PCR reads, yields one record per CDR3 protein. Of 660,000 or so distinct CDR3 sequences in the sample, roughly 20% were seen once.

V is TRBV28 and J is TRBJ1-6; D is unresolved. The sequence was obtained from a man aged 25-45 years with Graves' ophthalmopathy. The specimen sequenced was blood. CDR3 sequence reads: CASSLVGFNSPLHF. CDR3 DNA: TGTGCCAGCAGTTTAGTCGGATTCAATTCACCCCTCCACTTT.